A single sample is the source of the 26 T cell receptor beta chains below, sequenced in a study of T cell responses to AZD1222 COVID-19 vaccine (dated by TCRdb to the early 2020s). This specimen's time point label, per the study, means: baseline before first vaccination. Libraries were prepared through the immunoSEQ multiplex PCR assay. TCRdb's version of the immuneACCESS table is confined to in-frame rearrangements and falls short of the full clone set. An unresolved V gene accounts for under half of the shortfall where checked; the remainder is of unknown origin. Within this sample are some 180,000 clones, with around nine tenths of them counted one time only. The ten top clones hold over 1.5% of the sample. This specimen was peripheral blood, taken on day 0 of AZD1222 vaccination. These receptors originate from an adult in good health.

The rearrangement uses TRBV18 and TRBJ2-5; D may be TRBD2 (6 bases). Per germline, CDR1 KGHSH and CDR2 LQKENI. V lost 3 bases and J lost 9, with 8 bases in between. The CDR3 sequence is 11 residues long. CDR3: CASSPGEAQYF. Here the CDR3 DNA reads TGTGCCAGCTCACCGGGGGAGGCCCAGTACTTC.

This clone came up a few times. V gene TRBV27 combines with J gene TRBJ2-7; TRBD1 aligns across 7 bases. V was clipped by 1 base and J by 7 bases; unmatched bases: 7. Per germline, CDR1 MNHEY and CDR2 SMNVEV (reference sequence). The CDR3 loop spans 14 amino acids. CDR3 amino acids: CASSLFAGGPEQYF. The CDR3, as DNA: TGTGCCAGCAGTTTATTTGCAGGGGGACCGGAGCAGTACTTC.

This clone came up a few times. V and J are TRBV7-9 and TRBJ1-1; D gene ambiguous. Deletions cut 1 base from V and 5 bases from J, with 14 bases between. Germline CDR1 reads SEHNR; CDR2 reads FQNEAQ (reference sequence). This CDR3 spans 15 amino acids. CDR3 nucleotides: TGTGCCAGCAGCTTAGAGCCGGGTCGAGGAACTGAAGCTTTCTTT. Its protein is CASSLEPGRGTEAFF. Supplemented by reference TRBV7-9 and TRBJ1-1, the full variable domain reads DTGVSQNPRHKITKRGQNVTFRCDPISEHNRLYWYRQTLGQGPEFLTYFQNEAQLEKSRLLSDRFSAERPKGSFSTLEIQRTEQGDSAMYLCASSLEPGRGTEAFFGQGTRLTVV.

The rearrangement links TRBV10-3 to TRBJ2-7, with TRBD1 identical over 9 bases. V was pared by 0 bases and J by 1 base, with 4 bases of the junction left unmatched. The CDR3 extends over 16 amino acids. CDR1 and CDR2 from the germline V gene are ENHRY and SYGVKD. The CDR3 here is CAISESGGQGSYEQYF. For the CDR3, the DNA is TGTGCCATCAGTGAGTCGGGGGGACAGGGATCCTACGAGCAGTACTTC.

The J gene is TRBJ2-7, the V gene TRBV14; perhaps D is TRBD1 or TRBD2 (6 bases each). Germline-derived CDR1 and CDR2 are SGHDN and FVKESK. The CDR3 runs to 16 residues. Trimming removed 1 base at V and 7 bases at J, with 20 bases between. The CDR3 bases are TGTGCCAGCAGCCAAGTAGGGGGGCTGGCCCCTGGGGAGCAGTACTTC. This sequence encodes CASSQVGGLAPGEQYF.

This clone was observed a few times. J is TRBJ1-1 and V is TRBV18, with 11 bases fitting TRBD1. The CDR3 length is 17 residues. Germline V gene sequence: CDR1 KGHSH, CDR2 LQKENI. The V and J ends lost 3 bases and 5 bases, in that order; junction bases with no gene match: 11. The CDR3 region is CASSPTPPGQGGTEAFF. The CDR3 DNA follows: TGTGCCAGCTCACCTACCCCCCCGGGACAGGGGGGAACTGAAGCTTTCTTT.

The genes are TRBV3-1 (or the pseudogene TRBV3-2) and TRBJ1-2; TRBD1 is a possible D gene (5 bases). V was shortened by 4 bases and J by 3 bases, with 9 bases between the two germline ends. The germline CDR1 and CDR2 sequences are LGHDT and YNNKEL (reference sequence). This CDR3 spans 13 amino acids. The CDR3 reads CASSLPGHYGYTF. The CDR3 region has the DNA TGTGCCAGCAGCCTCCCGGGACACTATGGCTACACCTTC.

V gene TRBV18 combines with J gene TRBJ1-1; perhaps TRBD1 as D (5 bases). This CDR3 contains 16 residues. Germline values: CDR1 KGHSH, CDR2 LQKENI. V was clipped by 2 bases and J by 3 bases, with 16 bases between them. The DNA for the CDR3 is TGTGCCAGCTCACCATATACTCGGGGGAAGGACACTGAAGCTTTCTTT. It translates to CASSPYTRGKDTEAFF.

This chain joins TRBV6-1 and TRBJ1-3; D possibly corresponds to TRBD1 (5 bases). The CDR3 has 13 amino acids. Germline V CDR1 and CDR2: MNHNS, SASEGT. V shed 7 bases and J shed 7 bases, with 14 bases lying between them. The CDR3 DNA follows: TGTGCCAGCAACAACGGAGGGACCAACACCATATATTTT. Translated, it gives CASNNGGTNTIYF.

V is TRBV6-5 and J is TRBJ1-5; D unclear. V was shortened by 6 bases and J by 2 bases, with 14 bases between the two germline ends. The CDR3 has 15 amino acids. Looked up from germline, CDR1 is MNHEY and CDR2 is SVGAGI. CDR3 loop: CASRDLGRGNQPQHF. In DNA, the CDR3 is TGTGCCAGCAGGGACCTAGGGAGGGGCAATCAGCCCCAGCATTTT.

The chain carries TRBV5-6 and TRBJ2-7; 8 bases align to TRBD1. The V segment lost 4 bases and the J segment 6 bases; nucleotides outside the gene matches: 12. Germline V gene sequence: CDR1 SGHDT, CDR2 YYEEEE. The CDR3 covers 15 residues. The CDR3 here is CASSTGTGRYVEQYF. CDR3 DNA sequence: TGTGCCAGCAGCACCGGGACAGGTAGGTATGTCGAGCAGTACTTC.

The V call is TRBV19, the J call TRBJ1-2; the D gene is possibly TRBD1 (5 bases). This CDR3 is 15 amino acids long. V lost 6 bases to trimming and J lost 2 bases, with 16 bases between them. Germline CDR1 reads LNHDA; CDR2 reads SQIVND (reference sequence). The CDR3 nucleotides are TGTGCCAGTAGCGCCCGGGCCAGGACAAACTATGGCTACACCTTC. Translated, it gives CASSARARTNYGYTF.

The V gene is TRBV2, the J gene TRBJ2-2; D gene unclear. Germline V gene lookup returns CDR1 SNHLY and CDR2 FYNNEI. Trimming took 6 bases from V and 1 from J, leaving 9 bases between them. This CDR3 region has 14 residues. The CDR3 region has the DNA TGTGCCAGCAGGGCTTCGCGGAACACCGGGGAGCTGTTTTTT. This encodes CASRASRNTGELFF.

This clone was observed a single time. The chain uses TRBV15 and TRBJ2-4, with TRBD1 matching over 8 bases. CDR3 length: 17 amino acids. J gave up 7 bases and V 4 bases, and 15 bases lay outside the gene matches. The germline gives CDR1 LNHNV, CDR2 YYDKDF (reference sequence). The CDR3 DNA is TGTGCCACCAGCACAAATTACCAGGGGGCCCTGGGGAACATTCAGTACTTC. Encoded protein: CATSTNYQGALGNIQYF.

The chain is built from TRBV13 and TRBJ1-4; the D gene is possibly TRBD1 (6 bases). Germline assignment: CDR1 PRHDT and CDR2 FYEKMQ (reference sequence). The CDR3 consists of 18 residues. The ends were cut back, 3 bases at V and 8 bases at J, with 25 bases in the middle. The chain's CDR3 is CASSLSSGGVPRREKLFF. The CDR3 DNA reads as TGTGCCAGCAGCTTGTCCTCGGGGGGCGTACCTAGGCGGGAAAAACTGTTTTTT.

This chain joins TRBV5-1 and TRBJ2-7; D call uncertain. The CDR3 spans 14 residues. V gave up 2 bases and J gave up 0 bases, with 9 bases separating them. Germline lookup yields CDR1 SGHRS and CDR2 YFSETQ. CDR3 nucleotides: TGCGCCAGCAGCTTCGCGCAGCACTCCTACGAGCAGTACTTC. It translates to CASSFAQHSYEQYF. Complete variable domain (other parts from reference TRBV5-1 and TRBJ2-7): KAGVTQTPRYLIKTRGQQVTLSCSPISGHRSVSWYQQTPGQGLQFLFEYFSETQRNKGNFPGRFSGRQFSNSRSEMNVSTLELGDSALYLCASSFAQHSYEQYFGPGTRLTVT.

The chain is built from TRBV7-9 and TRBJ2-2; 7 bases are a match to TRBD1. Germline assignment: CDR1 SEHNR and CDR2 FQNEAQ (reference sequence). This CDR3 spans 15 amino acids. V shed 5 bases and J 2 bases; nucleotides not matched to a gene: 5. CDR3 DNA: TGTGCCAGCAGCCCCCGGGACAGAAACACCGGGGAGCTGTTTTTT. Protein sequence: CASSPRDRNTGELFF.

The chain has TRBV5-1 and TRBJ1-1; unclear D gene. Trimming removed 0 bases from V and 1 base from J, with 4 bases in between. CDR1 and CDR2 from the germline V gene are SGHRS and YFSETQ. The CDR3 contains 13 residues. In DNA form, the CDR3 reads TGCGCCAGCAGCTTGGTCAAGAACACTGAAGCTTTCTTT. It specifies CASSLVKNTEAFF.

This rearrangement joins TRBV5-4 to TRBJ2-5, with 13 bases matching TRBD2. The trim removed 0 bases at V and 5 bases at J, leaving 7 bases unmatched. The CDR3 is 17 amino acids. Germline V gene sequence: CDR1 SGHNT, CDR2 YYREEE (reference sequence). Here the CDR3 reads CASSLGGLAGFVETQYF. CDR3 in DNA: TGTGCCAGCAGCTTGGGGGGACTAGCGGGGTTTGTTGAGACCCAGTACTTC.

The chain employs TRBV19 and TRBJ1-1, with a weak D call TRBD1 (6 bases). Germline V lookup: CDR1 LNHDA, CDR2 SQIVND (reference sequence). The CDR3 spans 13 residues. Trimming cost V 8 bases and J 4 bases, with 14 bases left between them. The CDR3 sequence: CASGQEQGTEAFF. The CDR3 coding sequence is TGTGCCAGTGGGCAGGAACAGGGCACTGAAGCTTTCTTT. The whole variable domain, remainder taken from reference TRBV19 and TRBJ1-1, is DGGITQSPKYLFRKEGQNVTLSCEQNLNHDAMYWYRQDPGQGLRLIYYSQIVNDFQKGDIAEGYSVSREKKESFPLTVTSAQKNPTAFYLCASGQEQGTEAFFGQGTRLTVV.

The CDR3 spells CSVGGIYEQYF. The CDR3 DNA reads as TGCAGCGTTGGGGGGATCTACGAGCAGTACTTC. The V call is TRBV29-1, the J call TRBJ2-7; either TRBD1 or TRBD2 may supply D (5 bases each). The V end lost 4 bases, the J end lost 3 bases, and 7 bases lay between the germline ends. The CDR3 sequence is 11 residues long. CDR1 is SQVTM and CDR2 is ANQGSEA in the germline V gene.

This rearrangement joins TRBV7-2 to TRBJ2-7; 7 nucleotides line up with TRBD2. Germline V CDR1 and CDR2: SGHTA, FQGNSA. The ends lost 2 bases at V and 2 bases at J; junction bases unmatched: 9. CDR3 length equals 16 residues. CDR3 protein: CASSLLPSGLTYEQYF. The CDR3 DNA reads as TGTGCCAGCAGCTTACTGCCTAGCGGTCTGACCTACGAGCAGTACTTC.

This chain uses TRBV10-1 with TRBJ1-1; no clear D. This CDR3 spans 14 amino acids. V gave up 6 bases and J gave up 5 bases, with 16 bases separating them. Germline CDR1 reads WNHNN; CDR2 reads SYGVQD (reference sequence). The CDR3 region is CASSVARHGTEAFF. CDR3 nucleotides: TGCGCCAGCAGCGTCGCAAGGCACGGGACTGAAGCTTTCTTT.

The chain is built from TRBV12-3 or TRBV12-4 and TRBJ1-5; no clear D. The CDR3 extends over 13 amino acids. Between the trimmed V and J ends, which lost 6 bases and 5 bases, there was a span of 11 bases. The CDR3: CASRSGNDQPQHF. The CDR3 DNA is TGTGCCAGCAGGTCAGGTAATGATCAGCCCCAGCATTTT.

V gene TRBV27 combines with J gene TRBJ1-5; the D is unclear. Trimming removed 2 bases at V and 0 bases at J, with 5 bases between. CDR3 size: 14 residues. Germline V gene data show CDR1 as MNHEY and CDR2 as SMNVEV (reference sequence). The CDR3, as DNA: TGTGCCAGCAGTTTAGGGAATAGCAATCAGCCCCAGCATTTT. It translates to CASSLGNSNQPQHF.

The genes are TRBV3-1 (or the pseudogene TRBV3-2) and TRBJ1-2, with TRBD1 as a possible D gene (6 bases). The length of the CDR3 is 13 residues. The germline V gene encodes CDR1 LGHDT and CDR2 YNNKEL (reference sequence). V shed 5 bases and J shed 1 base, with 8 bases lying between them. The CDR3 DNA reads TGTGCCAGCAGCTCCAGGGGTAACTATGGCTACACCTTC. This sequence encodes CASSSRGNYGYTF.